Listed below are T cell receptor beta chains from one sample, sequenced in a study of blood T cell repertoires in COVID-19. The table came from immunoSEQ multiplex PCR; TCRdb's copy has only in-frame clones and leaves some out. The profile shows approximately 400,000 clones, about nine tenths of them singletons. What was sequenced was PBMCs or T cells enriched from blood (not recorded which). These receptors came from a woman in her thirties or forties who had been exposed to COVID-19. The conserved cysteine and the conserved F or W are not part of the CDR3 here. Some rows have no size entry. The others give once, few or many, or a class for an expanded clone.

once TRBV10-3 AIRPGQSDFYGYT
. TRBV6-2/TRBV6-3 ASSPRGVNTEAF
. TRBV7-9 ASSPPPGQGASEAF
. TRBV24-1 ATSTGGDYNEQF
once TRBV7-9 ASSLAGGIYEQY
. TRBV19 ASKRASTDTQY
. TRBV18 ASSPGLQETQY
. TRBV6-2/TRBV6-3 ASSTQGATGQY
. TRBV11-3 ASSLVPTTEAF
few TRBV19 ASSTPFSGGFYSNQPQH
. TRBV27 ASSRTSTYNEQF
. TRBV7-3 ASSGGGLDTQY
. TRBV7-3 ASSPRRGLGYT
. TRBV6-5 ASSSLGTGNTEAF
. TRBV5-1 ASSPRDRGRGTEAF
. TRBV19 ASRPVGDNTEAF
. TRBV29-1 SGGRGTDTQY
. TRBV5-5 ASSLVGGGELF
. TRBV5-1 ASRAVLMNTEAF
. TRBV18 ASSPGRNEKLF
once TRBV5-4 ASSRGQGGTEAF
once TRBV19 ASTTGAGVNTGELF
. TRBV6-4 ASRTKHGGDTEAF
. TRBV7-6 ASSLGKDRGQEETQY
once TRBV19 ASSPSDRGEQY
. TRBV5-5 ASSLVRTSGSTDTQY
. TRBV6-2/TRBV6-3 ASSYSRGNNSPLH
. TRBV18 ASSPGGNSGNTIY
. TRBV28 ASRLTGGSTDTQY
. TRBV30 AWCPRDRNTYGYT
. TRBV4-2 ASSPYPGQGAKDTGANVLT
. TRBV5-1 ASSPLVLAGSYNEQF
. TRBV2 ASSDWDRESPLH
. TRBV30 AWALGAGGTGELF
. TRBV7-8 ASSPGGSGNTIY
. TRBV30 AWSVQGLPQETQY
. TRBV19 ASISARLGYT
few TRBV2 ASLGSLNTGELF
. TRBV2 ASYPGTGLNNEQF
. TRBV19 ASSPVRGGSNQPQH
. TRBV18 ASSPDFTGGQETQY
. TRBV7-3 ASSLTRAGRNEQF
once TRBV19 ASSIDLSGTSGRREQY